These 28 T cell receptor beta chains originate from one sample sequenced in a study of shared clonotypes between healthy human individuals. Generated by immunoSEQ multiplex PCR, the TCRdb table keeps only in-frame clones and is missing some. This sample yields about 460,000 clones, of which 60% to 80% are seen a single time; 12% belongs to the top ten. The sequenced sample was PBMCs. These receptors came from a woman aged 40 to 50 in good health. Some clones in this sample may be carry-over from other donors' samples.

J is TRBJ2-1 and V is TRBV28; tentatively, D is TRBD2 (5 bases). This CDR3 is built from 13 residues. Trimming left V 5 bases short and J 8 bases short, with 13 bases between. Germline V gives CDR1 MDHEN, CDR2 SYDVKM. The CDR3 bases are TGTGCCAGCAGTACTGGACTGGTCGATGAGCAGTTCTTC. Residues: CASSTGLVDEQFF.

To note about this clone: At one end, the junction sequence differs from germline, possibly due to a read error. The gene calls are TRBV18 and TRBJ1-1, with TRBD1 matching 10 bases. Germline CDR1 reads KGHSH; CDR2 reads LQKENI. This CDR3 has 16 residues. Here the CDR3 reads CASSKDRGAMNAEAFF. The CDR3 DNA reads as TGTGCCAGCTCAAAGGACAGGGGGGCAATGAACGCTGAAGCTTTCTTT.

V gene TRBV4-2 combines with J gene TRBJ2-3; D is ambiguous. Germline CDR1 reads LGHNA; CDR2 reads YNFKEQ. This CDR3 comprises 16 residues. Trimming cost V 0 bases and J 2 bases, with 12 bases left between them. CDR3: CASSQEADSDTDTQYF. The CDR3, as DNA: TGTGCCAGCAGCCAAGAGGCCGACTCTGACACAGATACGCAGTATTTT.

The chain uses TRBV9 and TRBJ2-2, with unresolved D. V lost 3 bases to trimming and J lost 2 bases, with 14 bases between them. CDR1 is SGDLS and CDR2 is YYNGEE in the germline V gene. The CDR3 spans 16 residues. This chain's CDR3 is CASSGSWIANTGELFF. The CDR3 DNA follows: TGTGCCAGCAGCGGCAGCTGGATCGCCAACACCGGGGAGCTGTTTTTT.

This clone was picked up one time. The CDR3 protein is CAWSTGEGFYNEQFF. The CDR3 coding sequence is TGTGCCTGGAGTACAGGTGAGGGGTTCTACAATGAGCAGTTCTTC. The genes are TRBV30 and TRBJ2-1; the D gene could be TRBD1 or TRBD2 (5 bases each). The ends were cut back, 2 bases at V and 3 bases at J, with 14 bases in the middle. Germline CDR1 GTSNPN, CDR2 SVGIG (reference sequence). The CDR3 spans 15 residues.

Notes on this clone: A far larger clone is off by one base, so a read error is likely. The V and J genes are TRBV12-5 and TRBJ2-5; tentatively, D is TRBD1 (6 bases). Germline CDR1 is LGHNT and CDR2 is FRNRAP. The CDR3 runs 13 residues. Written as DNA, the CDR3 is TGTGCTAATGGTTTTGGGGGCCGGGAGACCCAGTACTTC. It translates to CANGFGGRETQYF. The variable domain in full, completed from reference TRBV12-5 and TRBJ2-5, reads DARVTQTPRHKVTEMGQEVTMRCQPILGHNTVFWYRQTMMQGLELLAYFRNRAPLDDSGMPKDRFSAEMPDATLATLKIQPSEPRDSAVYFCANGFGGRETQYFGPGTRLLVL.

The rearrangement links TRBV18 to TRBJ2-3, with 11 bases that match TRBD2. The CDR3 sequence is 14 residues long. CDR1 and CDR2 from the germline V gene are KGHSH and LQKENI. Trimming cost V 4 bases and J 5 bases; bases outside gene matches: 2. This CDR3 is CASSLAGGEDTQYF. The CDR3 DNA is TGTGCCAGCTCACTAGCGGGAGGGGAAGATACGCAGTATTTT.

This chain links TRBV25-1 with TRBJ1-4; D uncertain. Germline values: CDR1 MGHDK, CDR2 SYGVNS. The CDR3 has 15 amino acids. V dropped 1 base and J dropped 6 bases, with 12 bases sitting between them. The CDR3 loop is CASSELERLDEKLFF. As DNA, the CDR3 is TGTGCCAGCAGTGAATTAGAGCGACTGGATGAAAAACTGTTTTTT.

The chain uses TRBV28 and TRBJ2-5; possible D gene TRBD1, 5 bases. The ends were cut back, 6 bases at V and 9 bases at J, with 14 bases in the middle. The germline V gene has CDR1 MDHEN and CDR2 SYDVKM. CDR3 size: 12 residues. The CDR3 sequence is CASRAPTRAQYF. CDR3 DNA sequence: TGTGCCAGCAGGGCACCGACCAGGGCCCAGTACTTC.

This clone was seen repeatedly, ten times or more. CDR3 DNA: TGTGCCAGCCGCGATGCGGTCTCTGGAAACACCATATATTTT. Encoded protein: CASRDAVSGNTIYF. The chain carries TRBV7-9 and TRBJ1-3; D gene unclear. There are 14 residues in the CDR3. The germline CDR1 and CDR2 sequences are SEHNR and FQNEAQ (reference sequence). V was pared by 8 bases and J by 0 bases, with 11 bases between.

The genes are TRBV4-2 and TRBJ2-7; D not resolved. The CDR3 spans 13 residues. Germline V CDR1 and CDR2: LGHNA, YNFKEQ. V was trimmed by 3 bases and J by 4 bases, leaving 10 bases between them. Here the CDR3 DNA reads TGTGCCAGCAGCCACCCCAGACTTTACGAGCAGTACTTC. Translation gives CASSHPRLYEQYF.

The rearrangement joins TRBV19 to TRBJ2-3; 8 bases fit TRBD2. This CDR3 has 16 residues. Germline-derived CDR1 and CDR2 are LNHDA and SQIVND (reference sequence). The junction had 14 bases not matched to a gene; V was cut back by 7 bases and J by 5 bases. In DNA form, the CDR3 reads TGTGCCAGTACCCTAGCAGCGGGAGCTGGAATAGATACGCAGTATTTT. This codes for CASTLAAGAGIDTQYF.

For the CDR3, the DNA is TGTGCCAGCAGCCAGTCAGCTGGACAGTCCTACGAGCAGTACTTC. As protein: CASSQSAGQSYEQYF. V and J are TRBV11-2 and TRBJ2-7; TRBD1 might be the D (6 bases). Germline values: CDR1 SGHAT, CDR2 FQNNGV. Trimming left V 5 bases short and J 1 base short, with 15 bases between. CDR3 size: 15 residues. Together with reference TRBV11-2 and TRBJ2-7, the CDR3 gives the full variable domain: EAGVAQSPRYKIIEKRQSVAFWCNPISGHATLYWYQQILGQGPKLLIQFQNNGVVDDSQLPKDRFSAERLKGVDSTLKIQPAKLEDSAVYLCASSQSAGQSYEQYFGPGTRLTVT.

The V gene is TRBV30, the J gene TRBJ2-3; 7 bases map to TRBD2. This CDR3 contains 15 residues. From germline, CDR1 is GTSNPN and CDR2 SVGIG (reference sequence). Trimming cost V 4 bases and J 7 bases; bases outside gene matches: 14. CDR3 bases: TGTGCCTGGACCCTGGGGGGGAGGGCCGTGAATACGCAGTATTTT. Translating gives CAWTLGGRAVNTQYF.

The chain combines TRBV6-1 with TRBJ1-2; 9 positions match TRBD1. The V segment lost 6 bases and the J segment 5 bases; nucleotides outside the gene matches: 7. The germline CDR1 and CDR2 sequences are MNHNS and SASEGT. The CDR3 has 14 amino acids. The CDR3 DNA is TGTGCCAGCAGGACCACAGGGGGCGGATATGGCTACACCTTC. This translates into CASRTTGGGYGYTF.

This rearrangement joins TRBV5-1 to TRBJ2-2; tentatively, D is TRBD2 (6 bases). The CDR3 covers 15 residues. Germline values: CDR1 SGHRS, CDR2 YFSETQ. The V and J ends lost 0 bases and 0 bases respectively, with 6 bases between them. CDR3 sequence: CASSLVAANTGELFF. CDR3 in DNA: TGCGCCAGCAGCTTGGTAGCGGCGAACACCGGGGAGCTGTTTTTT.

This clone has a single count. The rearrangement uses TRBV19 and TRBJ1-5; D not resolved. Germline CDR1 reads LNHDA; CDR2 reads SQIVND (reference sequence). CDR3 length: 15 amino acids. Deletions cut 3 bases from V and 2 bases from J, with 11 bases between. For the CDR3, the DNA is TGTGCCAGTAGTATCGAAGGGTACGGCAATCAGCCCCAGCATTTT. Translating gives CASSIEGYGNQPQHF.

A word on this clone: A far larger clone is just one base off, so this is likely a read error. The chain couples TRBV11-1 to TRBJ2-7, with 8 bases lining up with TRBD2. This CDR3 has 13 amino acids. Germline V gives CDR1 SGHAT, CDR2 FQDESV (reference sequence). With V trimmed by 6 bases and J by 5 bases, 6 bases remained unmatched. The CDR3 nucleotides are TGTGCCAGCAGGAGCGGGAGTATGAACGAGCAGTACTTC. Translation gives CASRSGSMNEQYF.

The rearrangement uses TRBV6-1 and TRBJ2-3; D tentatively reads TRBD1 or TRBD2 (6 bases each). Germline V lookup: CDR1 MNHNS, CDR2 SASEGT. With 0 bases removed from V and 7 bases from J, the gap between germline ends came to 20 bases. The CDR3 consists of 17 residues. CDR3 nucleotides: TGTGCCAGCAGTGAAGCGCTTAAGTGGGGGGCACTTCATACGCAGTATTTT. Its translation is CASSEALKWGALHTQYF.

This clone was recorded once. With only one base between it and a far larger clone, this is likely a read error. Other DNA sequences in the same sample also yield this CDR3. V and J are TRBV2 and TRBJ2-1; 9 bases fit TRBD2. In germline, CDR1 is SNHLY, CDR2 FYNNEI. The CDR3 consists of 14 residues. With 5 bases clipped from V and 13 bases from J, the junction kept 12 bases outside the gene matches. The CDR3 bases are TGTGCCAGCAGTTTAGCGGGAGTGGGGGTTGAACAGTTCTTC. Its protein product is CASSLAGVGVEQFF. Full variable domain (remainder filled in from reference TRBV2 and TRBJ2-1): EPEVTQTPSHQVTQMGQEVILRCVPISNHLYFYWYRQILGQKVEFLVSFYNNEISEKSEIFDDQFSVERPDGSNFTLKIRSTKLEDSAMYFCASSLAGVGVEQFFGPGTRLTVL.

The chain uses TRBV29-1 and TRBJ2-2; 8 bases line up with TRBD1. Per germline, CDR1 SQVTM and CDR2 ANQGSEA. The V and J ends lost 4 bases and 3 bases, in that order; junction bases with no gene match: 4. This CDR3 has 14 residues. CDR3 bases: TGCAGCGTTGCAGGGGGCTGGGACACCGGGGAGCTGTTTTTT. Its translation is CSVAGGWDTGELFF.

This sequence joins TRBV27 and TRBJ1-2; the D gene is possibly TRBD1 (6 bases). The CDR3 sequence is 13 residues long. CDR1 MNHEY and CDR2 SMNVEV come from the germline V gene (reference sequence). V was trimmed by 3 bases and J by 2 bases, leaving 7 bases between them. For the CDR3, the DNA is TGTGCCAGCAGTTTTGGACAGAACTATGGCTACACCTTC. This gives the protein CASSFGQNYGYTF.

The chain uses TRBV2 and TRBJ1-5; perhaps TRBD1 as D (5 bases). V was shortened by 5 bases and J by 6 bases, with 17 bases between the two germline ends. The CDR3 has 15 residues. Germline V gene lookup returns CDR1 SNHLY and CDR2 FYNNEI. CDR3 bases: TGTGCCAGCAGTCAACAGGCGCCCAGCGGTCAGCCCCAGCATTTT. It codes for CASSQQAPSGQPQHF.

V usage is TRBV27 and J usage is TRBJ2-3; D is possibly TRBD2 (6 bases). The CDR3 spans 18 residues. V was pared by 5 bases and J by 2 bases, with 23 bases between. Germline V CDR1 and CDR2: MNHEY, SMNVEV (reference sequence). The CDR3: CASSLIKPGTGITDTQYF. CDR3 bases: TGTGCCAGCAGTCTAATAAAACCCGGGACTGGGATCACAGATACGCAGTATTTT.

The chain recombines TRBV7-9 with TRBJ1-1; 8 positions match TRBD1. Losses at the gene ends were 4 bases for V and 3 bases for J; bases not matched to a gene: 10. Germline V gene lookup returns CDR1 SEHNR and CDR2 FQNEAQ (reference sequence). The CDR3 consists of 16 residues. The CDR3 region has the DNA TGTGCCAGCAGCTCCCGACAGGGGCCTCTGTACACTGAAGCTTTCTTT. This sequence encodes CASSSRQGPLYTEAFF.

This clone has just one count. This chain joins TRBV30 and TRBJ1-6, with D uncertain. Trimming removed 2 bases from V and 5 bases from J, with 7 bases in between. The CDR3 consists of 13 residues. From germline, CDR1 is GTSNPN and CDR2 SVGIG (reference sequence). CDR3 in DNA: TGTGCCTGGAGTACAGAGAATAATTCACCCCTCCACTTT. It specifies CAWSTENNSPLHF.

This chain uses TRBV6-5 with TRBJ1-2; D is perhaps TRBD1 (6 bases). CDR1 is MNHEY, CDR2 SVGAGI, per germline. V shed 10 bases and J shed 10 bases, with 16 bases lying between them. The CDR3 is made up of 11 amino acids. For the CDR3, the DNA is TGTGCCACGAGGGGGACGGGCGACTACACCTTC. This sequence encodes CATRGTGDYTF.

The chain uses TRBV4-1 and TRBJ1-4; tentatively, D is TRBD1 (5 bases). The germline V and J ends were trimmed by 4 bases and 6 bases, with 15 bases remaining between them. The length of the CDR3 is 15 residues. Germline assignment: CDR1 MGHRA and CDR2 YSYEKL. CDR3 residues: CASSPIGVGDEKLFF. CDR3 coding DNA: TGCGCCAGCAGCCCGATTGGGGTGGGGGATGAAAAACTGTTTTTT.